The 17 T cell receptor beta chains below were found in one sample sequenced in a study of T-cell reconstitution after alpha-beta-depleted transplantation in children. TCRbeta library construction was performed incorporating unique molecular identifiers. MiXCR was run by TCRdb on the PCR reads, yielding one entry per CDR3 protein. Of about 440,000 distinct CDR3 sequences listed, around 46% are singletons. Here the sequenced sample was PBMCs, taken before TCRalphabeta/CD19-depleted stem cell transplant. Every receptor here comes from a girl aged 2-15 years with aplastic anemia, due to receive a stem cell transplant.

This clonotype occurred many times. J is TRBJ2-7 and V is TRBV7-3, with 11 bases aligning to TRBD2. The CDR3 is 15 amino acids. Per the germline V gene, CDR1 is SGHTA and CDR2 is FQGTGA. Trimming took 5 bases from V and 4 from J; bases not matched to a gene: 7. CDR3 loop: CASSRGASGRYEQYF. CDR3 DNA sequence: TGTGCCAGCAGCCGCGGGGCTAGCGGGAGGTACGAGCAGTACTTC.

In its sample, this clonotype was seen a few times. The DNA of the CDR3 is TGTGCCAGCAGCGCCGACAGGGGGAGTCAGCCCCAGCATTTT. Its protein product is CASSADRGSQPQHF. The chain has TRBV5-5 and TRBJ1-5, with 9 bases that match TRBD1. The germline V gene has CDR1 SGHKS and CDR2 YYEKEE (reference sequence). The ends lost 4 bases at V and 6 bases at J; junction bases unmatched: 5. This CDR3 contains 14 residues.

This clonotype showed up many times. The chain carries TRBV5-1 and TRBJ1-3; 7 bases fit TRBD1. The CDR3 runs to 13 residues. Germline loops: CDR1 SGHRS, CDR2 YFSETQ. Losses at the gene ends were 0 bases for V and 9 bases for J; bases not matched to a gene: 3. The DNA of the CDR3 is TGCGCCAGCAGCTTGGGACAGGGAGGCACCATATATTTT. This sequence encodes CASSLGQGGTIYF.

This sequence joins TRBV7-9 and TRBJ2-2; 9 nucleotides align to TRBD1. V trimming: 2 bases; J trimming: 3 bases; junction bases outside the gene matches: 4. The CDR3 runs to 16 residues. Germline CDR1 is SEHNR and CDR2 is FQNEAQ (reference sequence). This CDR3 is CASSLRTGAYTGELFF. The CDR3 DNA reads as TGTGCCAGCAGCTTAAGGACAGGGGCCTACACCGGGGAGCTGTTTTTT.

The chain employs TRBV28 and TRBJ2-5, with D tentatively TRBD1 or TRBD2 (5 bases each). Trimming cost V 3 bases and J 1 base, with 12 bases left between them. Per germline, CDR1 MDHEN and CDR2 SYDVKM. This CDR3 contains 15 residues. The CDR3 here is CASSFLSGTQETQYF. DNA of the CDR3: TGTGCCAGCAGTTTTTTATCCGGGACCCAAGAGACCCAGTACTTC.

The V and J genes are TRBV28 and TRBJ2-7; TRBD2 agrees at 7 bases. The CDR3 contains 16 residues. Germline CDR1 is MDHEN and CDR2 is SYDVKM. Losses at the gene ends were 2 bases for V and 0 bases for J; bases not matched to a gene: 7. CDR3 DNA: TGTGCCAGCAGTTTAATCGCTAGCGGCCGCTCCTACGAGCAGTACTTC. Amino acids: CASSLIASGRSYEQYF.

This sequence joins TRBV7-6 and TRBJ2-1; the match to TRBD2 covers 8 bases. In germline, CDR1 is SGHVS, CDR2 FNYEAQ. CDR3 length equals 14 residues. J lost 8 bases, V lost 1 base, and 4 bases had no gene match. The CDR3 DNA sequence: TGTGCCAGCAGCTTAGAGGCCGGGGGGGATGAGCAGTTCTTC. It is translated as CASSLEAGGDEQFF.

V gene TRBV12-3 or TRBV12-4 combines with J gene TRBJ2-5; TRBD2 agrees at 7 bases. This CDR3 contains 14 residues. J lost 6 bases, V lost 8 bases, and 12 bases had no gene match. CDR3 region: CASCVGGRVKTQYF. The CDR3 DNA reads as TGTGCCAGCTGTGTGGGCGGGAGAGTAAAGACCCAGTACTTC.

This chain's CDR3 is CASSLSSGARTPTQYF. The CDR3 DNA follows: TGTGCCAGCAGTTTATCGTCGGGGGCGCGTACCCCGACCCAGTACTTC. The chain joins TRBV12-3 or TRBV12-4 to TRBJ2-5; D is possibly TRBD1 or TRBD2 (6 bases each). This CDR3 region has 16 residues. V lost 2 bases to trimming and J lost 7 bases, with 20 bases between them.

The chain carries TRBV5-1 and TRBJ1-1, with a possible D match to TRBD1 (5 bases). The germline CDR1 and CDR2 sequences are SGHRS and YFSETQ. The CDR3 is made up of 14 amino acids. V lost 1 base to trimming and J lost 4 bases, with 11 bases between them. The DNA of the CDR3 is TGCGCCAGCAGCTTGTGGGGGACGAGCACTGAAGCTTTCTTT. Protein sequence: CASSLWGTSTEAFF. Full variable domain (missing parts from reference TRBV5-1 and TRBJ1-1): KAGVTQTPRYLIKTRGQQVTLSCSPISGHRSVSWYQQTPGQGLQFLFEYFSETQRNKGNFPGRFSGRQFSNSRSEMNVSTLELGDSALYLCASSLWGTSTEAFFGQGTRLTVV.

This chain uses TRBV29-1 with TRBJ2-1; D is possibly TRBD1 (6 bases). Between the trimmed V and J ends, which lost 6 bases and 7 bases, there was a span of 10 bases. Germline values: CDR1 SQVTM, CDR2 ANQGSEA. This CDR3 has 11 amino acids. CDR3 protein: CSVAQGNEQFF. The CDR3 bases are TGCAGCGTAGCCCAGGGGAATGAGCAGTTCTTC.

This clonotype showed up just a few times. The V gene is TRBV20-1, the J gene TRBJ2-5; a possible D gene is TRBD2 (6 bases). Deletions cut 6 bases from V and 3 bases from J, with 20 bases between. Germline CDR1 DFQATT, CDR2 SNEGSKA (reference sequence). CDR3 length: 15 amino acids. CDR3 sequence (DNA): TGCAGTGCAGGGGTCCGGGCGGGACGGGAAGAGACCCAGTACTTC. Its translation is CSAGVRAGREETQYF.

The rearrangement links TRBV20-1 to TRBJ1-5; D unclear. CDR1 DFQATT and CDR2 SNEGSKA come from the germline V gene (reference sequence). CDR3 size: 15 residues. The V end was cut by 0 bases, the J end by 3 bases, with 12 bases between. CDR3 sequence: CSARDPARSNQPQHF. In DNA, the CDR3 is TGCAGTGCTAGAGATCCCGCCAGATCCAATCAGCCCCAGCATTTT.

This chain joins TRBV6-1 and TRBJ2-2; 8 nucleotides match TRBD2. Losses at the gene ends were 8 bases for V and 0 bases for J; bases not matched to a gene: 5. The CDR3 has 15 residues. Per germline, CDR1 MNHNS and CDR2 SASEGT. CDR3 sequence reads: CASARGLANTGELFF. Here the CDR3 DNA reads TGTGCCAGCGCTCGGGGACTAGCGAACACCGGGGAGCTGTTTTTT.

The CDR3 loop is CASSPRSGTSSYEQYF. The CDR3 DNA sequence: TGCGCCAGCAGCCCCCGATCCGGGACCTCTTCCTACGAGCAGTACTTC. The chain employs TRBV5-1 and TRBJ2-7; the D call may be TRBD1 or TRBD2 (5 bases each). Germline CDR1 and CDR2: SGHRS and YFSETQ. Trimming shortened V by 4 bases and J by 1 base, and 18 bases separated the two germline ends. The CDR3 runs 16 residues.

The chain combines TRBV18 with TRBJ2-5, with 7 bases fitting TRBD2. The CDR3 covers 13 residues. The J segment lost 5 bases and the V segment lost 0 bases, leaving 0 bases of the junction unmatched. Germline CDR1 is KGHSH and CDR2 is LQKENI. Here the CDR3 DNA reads TGTGCCAGCTCACCACCGACTAGCGAGACCCAGTACTTC. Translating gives CASSPPTSETQYF. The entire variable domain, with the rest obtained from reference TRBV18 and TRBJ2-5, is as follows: NAGVMQNPRHLVRRRGQEARLRCSPMKGHSHVYWYRQLPEEGLKFMVYLQKENIIDESGMPKERFSAEFPKEGPSILRIQQVVRGDSAAYFCASSPPTSETQYFGPGTRLLVL.

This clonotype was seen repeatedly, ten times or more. DNA of the CDR3: TGTGCCAGCAGCTTAGGATGGGGGGACAACTACGAGCAGTACTTC. It codes for CASSLGWGDNYEQYF. This chain uses TRBV11-2 with TRBJ2-7; D may be TRBD1 or TRBD2 (6 bases each). The CDR3 consists of 15 residues. The ends were cut back, 1 base at V and 3 bases at J, with 13 bases in the middle. Germline CDR1 is SGHAT and CDR2 is FQNNGV.